This T cell receptor beta chain was found in a study of post-analysis software for immune sequencing data. Built from TCR beta cDNA, the libraries had unique molecular identifiers in them. TCRdb called the PCR reads again in MiXCR, with one record for every CDR3 protein. The table includes 820,000 or so distinct CDR3 sequences, 53% detected once. Sequencing used blood. The clonotype was recovered from a girl aged 10 to 17 with multiple sclerosis.

The CDR3 spells CASSNTDRGARGYTF. The CDR3 DNA sequence: TGTGCCAGCAGCAACACTGACAGGGGAGCAAGGGGCTACACCTTC. The chain uses TRBV7-9 and TRBJ1-2, with 8 bases fitting TRBD1. J gave up 8 bases and V 5 bases, and 13 bases lay outside the gene matches. The V gene's germline CDR1 is SEHNR and CDR2 FQNEAQ (reference sequence). The CDR3 is made up of 15 amino acids.